This TCR beta chain was captured in a study of chemoradiotherapy in HPV16-positive cancers (dated by TCRdb to the early 2020s). For the study in its entirety: Candidate HPV-specific T-cell clones and common TCR motifs were defined through functional T-cell assays on cells from a couple of HPV16-positive patients. The study asked whether T-cell immunity against the HPV oncoproteins E6 and E7 changes during chemoradiotherapy and whether it affects survival. TCR repertoires from over 75 patients with HPV-related cancers were then used to track the candidate HPV-specific TCRs and motifs. The paper as a whole reports these results and caveats: Among HPV16-positive patients, expansion of HPV-responsive T cells during chemoradiotherapy was associated with better recurrence-free survival. Expansion of candidate HPV-specific clones and E7-related TCR motifs was observed in the tumor microenvironment during treatment, whereas no such expansion was observed for non-HPV-specific T cells. The functional definition of HPV-specific T cells was derived from only two HPV16-positive patients, and the survival association was reported for HPV16-positive patients.

Repertoires were sampled repeatedly over the course of chemoradiotherapy, so clonal expansion could be followed in the tumor microenvironment. In regard to this clone: Its specific antigen is unknown. No base quality information exists; no much larger clone differs at one position.

Library preparation was by the immunoSEQ multiplex PCR assay. As stored in TCRdb, this immuneACCESS dataset retains in-frame rearrangements with V and J assigned. A fraction of the clones does not appear; measured against another copy, unresolved V genes explain less than half of the discrepancy, and the remainder lacks a known reason. Recorded for this sample are some 10,000 clones; about 89% of them occurred a single time. 12% of the sample belongs to the ten largest clones. Counted from cysteine to phenylalanine, this CDR3 has 16 amino acids. Solely the CDR3 DNA is kept, with 48 bases framed from the first base. The germline V gene (reference sequence) yields SGHNT for CDR1 and YYREEE for CDR2. The germline ends are 18 bases apart after V is trimmed by 5 bases and J by 1 base.

This TCR was recovered from a human donor with HPV-associated anogenital cancer. The specimen was blood, collected from a patient who underwent chemoradiotherapy. The chain joins TRBV5-4 to TRBJ1-2; the D gene cannot be named for sure. The DNA sequence reads TGTGCCAGCAGTCCAGCGACAATGGCTGATAACTATGGCTACACCTTC. The resulting protein is CASSPATMADNYGYTF.